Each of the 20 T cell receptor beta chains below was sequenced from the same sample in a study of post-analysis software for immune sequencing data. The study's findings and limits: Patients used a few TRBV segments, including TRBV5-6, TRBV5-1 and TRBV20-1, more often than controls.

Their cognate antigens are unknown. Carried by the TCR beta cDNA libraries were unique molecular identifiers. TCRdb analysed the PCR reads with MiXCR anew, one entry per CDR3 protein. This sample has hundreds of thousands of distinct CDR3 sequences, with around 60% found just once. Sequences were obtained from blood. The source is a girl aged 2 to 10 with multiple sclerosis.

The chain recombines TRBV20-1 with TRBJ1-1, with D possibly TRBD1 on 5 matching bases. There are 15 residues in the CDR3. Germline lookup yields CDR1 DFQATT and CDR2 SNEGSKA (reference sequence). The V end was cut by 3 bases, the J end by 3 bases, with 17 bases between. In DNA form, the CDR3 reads TGCAGTGCTAGGGCTGACGACAGTAAATACACTGAAGCTTTCTTT. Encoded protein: CSARADDSKYTEAFF.

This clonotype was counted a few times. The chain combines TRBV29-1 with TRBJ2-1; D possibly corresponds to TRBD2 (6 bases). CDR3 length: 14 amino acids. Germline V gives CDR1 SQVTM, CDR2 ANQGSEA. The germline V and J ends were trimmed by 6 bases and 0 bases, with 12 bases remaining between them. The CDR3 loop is CSVKRASSYNEQFF. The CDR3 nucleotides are TGCAGCGTCAAGCGGGCGAGCTCCTACAATGAGCAGTTCTTC.

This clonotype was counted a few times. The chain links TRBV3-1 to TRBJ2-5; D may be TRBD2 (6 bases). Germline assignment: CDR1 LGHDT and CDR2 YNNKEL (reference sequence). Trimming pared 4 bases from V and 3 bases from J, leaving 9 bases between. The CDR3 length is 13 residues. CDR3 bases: TGTGCCAGCAGCCCGCGGACTAAAGAGACCCAGTACTTC. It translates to CASSPRTKETQYF.

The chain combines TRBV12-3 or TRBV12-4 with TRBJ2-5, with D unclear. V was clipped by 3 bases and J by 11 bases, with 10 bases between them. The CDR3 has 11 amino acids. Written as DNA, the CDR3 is TGTGCCAGCAGTTTGGGGATGGCGCAGTACTTC. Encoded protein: CASSLGMAQYF.

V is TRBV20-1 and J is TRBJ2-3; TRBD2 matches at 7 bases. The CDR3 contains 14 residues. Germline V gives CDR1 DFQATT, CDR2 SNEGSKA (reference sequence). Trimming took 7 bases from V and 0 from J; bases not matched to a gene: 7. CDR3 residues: CSVTGLVSTDTQYF. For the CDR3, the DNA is TGCAGTGTGACCGGACTAGTTAGCACAGATACGCAGTATTTT.

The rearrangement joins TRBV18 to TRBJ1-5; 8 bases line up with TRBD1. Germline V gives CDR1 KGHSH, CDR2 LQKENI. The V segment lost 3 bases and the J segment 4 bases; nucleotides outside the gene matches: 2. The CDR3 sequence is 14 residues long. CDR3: CASSPGQVNQPQHF. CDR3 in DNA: TGTGCCAGCTCACCGGGACAGGTTAATCAGCCCCAGCATTTT.

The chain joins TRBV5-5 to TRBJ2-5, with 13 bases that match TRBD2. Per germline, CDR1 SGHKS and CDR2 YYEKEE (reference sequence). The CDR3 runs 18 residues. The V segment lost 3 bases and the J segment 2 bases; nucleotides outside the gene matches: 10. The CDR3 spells CASSSRTSGGPLQETQYF. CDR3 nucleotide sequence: TGTGCCAGCAGCTCCAGGACTAGCGGGGGACCCTTACAAGAGACCCAGTACTTC.

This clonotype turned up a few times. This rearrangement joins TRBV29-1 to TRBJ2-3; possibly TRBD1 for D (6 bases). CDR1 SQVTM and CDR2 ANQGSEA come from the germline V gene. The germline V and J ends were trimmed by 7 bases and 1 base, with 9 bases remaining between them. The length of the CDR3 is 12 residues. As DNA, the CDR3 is TGCAGCGCCGGACAGCGCACAGATACGCAGTATTTT. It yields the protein CSAGQRTDTQYF.

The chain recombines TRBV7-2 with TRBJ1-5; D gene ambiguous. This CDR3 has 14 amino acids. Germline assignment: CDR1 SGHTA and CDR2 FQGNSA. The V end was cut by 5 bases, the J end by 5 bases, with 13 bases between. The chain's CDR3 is CASSPFQRDQPQHF. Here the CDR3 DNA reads TGTGCCAGCAGCCCCTTTCAGAGGGATCAGCCCCAGCATTTT.

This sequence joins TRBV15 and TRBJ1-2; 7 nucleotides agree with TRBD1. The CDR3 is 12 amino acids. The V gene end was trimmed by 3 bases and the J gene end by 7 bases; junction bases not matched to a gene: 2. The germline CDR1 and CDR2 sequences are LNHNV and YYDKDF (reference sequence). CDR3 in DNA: TGTGCCACCAGCAGCAGGGGGTTTGGCTACACCTTC. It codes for CATSSRGFGYTF. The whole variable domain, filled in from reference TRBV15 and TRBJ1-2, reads DAMVIQNPRYQVTQFGKPVTLSCSQTLNHNVMYWYQQKSSQAPKLLFHYYDKDFNNEADTPDNFQSRRPNTSFCFLDIRSPGLGDTAMYLCATSSRGFGYTFGSGTRLTVV.

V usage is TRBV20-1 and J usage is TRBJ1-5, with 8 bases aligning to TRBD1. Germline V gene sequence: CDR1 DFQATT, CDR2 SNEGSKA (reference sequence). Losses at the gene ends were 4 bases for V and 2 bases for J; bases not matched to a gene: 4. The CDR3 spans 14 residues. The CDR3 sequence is CSATSDRGNQPQHF. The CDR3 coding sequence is TGCAGTGCTACATCGGACAGGGGCAATCAGCCCCAGCATTTT.

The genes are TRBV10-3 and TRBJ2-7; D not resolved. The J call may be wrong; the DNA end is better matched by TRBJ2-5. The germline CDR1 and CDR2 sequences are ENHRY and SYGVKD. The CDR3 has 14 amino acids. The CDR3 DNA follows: TGTGCCATCAGTGTGATGCTCCCTAGGGAGACCCAGTACTTC. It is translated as CAISVMLPRETQYF.

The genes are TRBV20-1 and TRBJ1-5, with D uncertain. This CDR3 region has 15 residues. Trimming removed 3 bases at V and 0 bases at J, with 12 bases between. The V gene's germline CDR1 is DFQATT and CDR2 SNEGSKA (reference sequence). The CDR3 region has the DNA TGCAGTGCTAGGATTTCAGAAGATAGCAATCAGCCCCAGCATTTT. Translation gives CSARISEDSNQPQHF.

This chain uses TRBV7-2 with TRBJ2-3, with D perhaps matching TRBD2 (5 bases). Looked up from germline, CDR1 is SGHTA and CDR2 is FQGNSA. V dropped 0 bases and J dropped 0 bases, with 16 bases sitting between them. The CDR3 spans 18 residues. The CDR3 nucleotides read TGTGCCAGCAGCTTAGCGCTGGCTAGCAGATCTAGCACAGATACGCAGTATTTT. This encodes CASSLALASRSSTDTQYF.

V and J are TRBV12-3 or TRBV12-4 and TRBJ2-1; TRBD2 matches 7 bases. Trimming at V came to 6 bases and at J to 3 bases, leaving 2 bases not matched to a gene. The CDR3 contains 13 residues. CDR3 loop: CASSRDYYNEQFF. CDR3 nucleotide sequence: TGTGCCAGCAGCCGGGACTACTACAATGAGCAGTTCTTC.

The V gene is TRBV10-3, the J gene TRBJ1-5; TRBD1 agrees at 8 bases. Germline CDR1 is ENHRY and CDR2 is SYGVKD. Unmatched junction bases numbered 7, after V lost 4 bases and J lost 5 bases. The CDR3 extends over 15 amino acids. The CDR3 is CAISATGDYDQPQHF. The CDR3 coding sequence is TGTGCCATCAGTGCGACAGGGGATTACGATCAGCCCCAGCATTTT.

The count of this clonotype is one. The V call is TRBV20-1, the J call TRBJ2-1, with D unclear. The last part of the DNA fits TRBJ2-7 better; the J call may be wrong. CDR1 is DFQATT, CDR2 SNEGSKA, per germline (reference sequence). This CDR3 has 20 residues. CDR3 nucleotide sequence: TGCAGTGCTAGAGTTACCGGCGGAAACTACGATTTCAGCTCCTACAATGAGCAGTACTTC. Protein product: CSARVTGGNYDFSSYNEQYF.

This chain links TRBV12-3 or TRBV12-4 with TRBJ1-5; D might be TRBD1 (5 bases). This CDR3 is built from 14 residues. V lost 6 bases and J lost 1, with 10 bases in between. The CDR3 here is CASSSRDSNQPQHF. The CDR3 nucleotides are TGTGCCAGCAGCTCCCGGGACAGCAATCAGCCCCAGCATTTT.

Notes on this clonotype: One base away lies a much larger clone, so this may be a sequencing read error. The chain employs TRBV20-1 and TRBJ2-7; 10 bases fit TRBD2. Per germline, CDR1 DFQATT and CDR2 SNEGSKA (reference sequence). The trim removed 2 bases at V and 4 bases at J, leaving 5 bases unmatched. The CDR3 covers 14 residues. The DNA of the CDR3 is TGCAGTGCTAGACTAGCGGGAGCGGAGTACGAGCAGTACTTC. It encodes CSARLAGAEYEQYF.

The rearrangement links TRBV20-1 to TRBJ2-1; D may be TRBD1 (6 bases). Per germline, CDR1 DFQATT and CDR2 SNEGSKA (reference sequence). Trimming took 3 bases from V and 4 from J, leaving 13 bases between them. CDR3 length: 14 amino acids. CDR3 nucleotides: TGCAGTGCTAGTAGGCAGGGGAATTACAATGAGCAGTTCTTC. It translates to CSASRQGNYNEQFF.